A single T cell receptor beta chain is shown here with its context. This entry belongs to a study of blood T cell repertoires in COVID-19. Germline CDR1 is SGDLS and CDR2 is YYNGEE. The CDR3 has 11 residues. Trimming took 2 bases from V and 10 from J, leaving 7 bases between them. Generated by immunoSEQ multiplex PCR, the TCRdb table keeps only in-frame clones and is missing some. The repertoire includes 150,000 to 200,000 clones, 92% of them detected once, and roughly 4.8% sits in the top ten. The chain combines TRBV9 with TRBJ2-1; D is unclear. The sequence came from a man younger than 40 with COVID-19, enrolled during active disease. The sample taken for sequencing was peripheral blood. This CDR3 reads CASSVGQEQFF. The CDR3 DNA reads TGTGCCAGCAGCGTTGGTCAGGAGCAGTTCTTC.